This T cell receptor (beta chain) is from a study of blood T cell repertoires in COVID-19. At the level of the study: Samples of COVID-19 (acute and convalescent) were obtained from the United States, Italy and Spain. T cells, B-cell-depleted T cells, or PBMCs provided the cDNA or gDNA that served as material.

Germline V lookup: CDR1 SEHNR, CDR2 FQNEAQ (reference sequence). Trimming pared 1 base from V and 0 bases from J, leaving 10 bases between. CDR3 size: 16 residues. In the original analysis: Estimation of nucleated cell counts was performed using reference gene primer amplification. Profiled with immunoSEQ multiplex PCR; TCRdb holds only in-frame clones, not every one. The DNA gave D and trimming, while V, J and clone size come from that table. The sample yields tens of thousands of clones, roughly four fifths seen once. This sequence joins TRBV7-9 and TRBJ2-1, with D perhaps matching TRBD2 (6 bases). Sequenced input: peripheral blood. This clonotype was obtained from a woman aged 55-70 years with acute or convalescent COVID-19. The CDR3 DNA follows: TGTGCCAGCAGCTTAGAGGTGGGAGGCTCCTACAATGAGCAGTTCTTC. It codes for CASSLEVGGSYNEQFF. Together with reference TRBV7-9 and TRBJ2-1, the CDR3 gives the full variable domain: DTGVSQNPRHKITKRGQNVTFRCDPISEHNRLYWYRQTLGQGPEFLTYFQNEAQLEKSRLLSDRFSAERPKGSFSTLEIQRTEQGDSAMYLCASSLEVGGSYNEQFFGPGTRLTVL.